The sample holds one count of the clone carrying this T cell receptor (beta chain). The sample belongs to a study of CD8 T cell repertoires and HIV-1 epitope variants. Study-wide background: Each of Twenty-five Gag and Nef epitope peptides stimulated a separate culture. The baseline condition was 1M T cells left uncultured. Controls were a CMV, EBV and flu pool, Ebola AY9, and no peptide. Epitopes were three Gag families plus Nef HW9 and YT9.

The CDR3 is 16 amino acids. The V end lost 5 bases, the J end lost 0 bases, and 17 bases lay between the germline ends. Germline values: CDR1 SGHVS, CDR2 FQNEAQ. Here immunoSEQ multiplex PCR was the method, and the copy in TCRdb shows in-frame clones only, minus some. There are about 95,000 clones in the sample; over 70% occur only once, and around 24% lies in the top ten. J is TRBJ2-7 and V is TRBV7-8, with D possibly TRBD1 on 6 matching bases. Sequenced material: uncultured baseline CD8+ T cells from peripheral blood mononuclear cells (PBMCs). This clonotype originated in a male donor with HIV. CDR3 protein: CASSPPQYRDSYEQYF. CDR3 DNA: TGTGCCAGCAGCCCCCCCCAGTACAGGGACTCCTACGAGCAGTACTTC. The whole variable domain, remainder taken from reference TRBV7-8 and TRBJ2-7, is GAGVSQSPRYKVAKRGQDVALRCDPISGHVSLFWYQQALGQGPEFLTYFQNEAQLDKSGLPSDRFFAERPEGSVSTLKIQRTQQEDSAVYLCASSPPQYRDSYEQYFGPGTRLTVT.